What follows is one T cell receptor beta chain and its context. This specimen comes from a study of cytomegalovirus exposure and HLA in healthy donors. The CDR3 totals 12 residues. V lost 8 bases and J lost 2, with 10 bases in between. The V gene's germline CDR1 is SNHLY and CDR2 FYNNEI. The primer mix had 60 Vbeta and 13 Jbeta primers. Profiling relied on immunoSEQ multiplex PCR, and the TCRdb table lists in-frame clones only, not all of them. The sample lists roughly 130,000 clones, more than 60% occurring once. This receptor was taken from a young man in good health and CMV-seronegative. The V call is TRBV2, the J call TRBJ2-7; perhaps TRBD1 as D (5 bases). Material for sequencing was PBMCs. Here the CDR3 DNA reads TGTGCCAGCTCAGGCAGGGCCTACGAGCAGTACTTC. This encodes CASSGRAYEQYF.